This T cell receptor beta chain was profiled in a study of blood T cell repertoires in COVID-19. Participant age was roughly 18 to 95 years, and participants resided in about 25 US areas. Trimming took off 5 bases at V and 5 bases at J, with 9 bases between the two ends. Germline CDR1 and CDR2: SEHNR and FQNEAQ (reference sequence). The CDR3 is made up of 12 amino acids. Original methodology: Cell counts per sample came from amplifying reference gene primers. The assay was immunoSEQ multiplex PCR, and TCRdb's table has in-frame clones only and misses some. The DNA was the basis for D and trimming; V, J and clone size are from that table. The table includes around 150,000 clones, over 80% detected once.

The sequenced sample consisted of PBMCs or T cells enriched from blood (not recorded which). The sequence was collected from a woman between 40 and 50 years old who had recovered from COVID-19. The rearrangement joins TRBV7-9 to TRBJ1-1, with no clear D. The CDR3 is CASSPGSTEAFF. The DNA for the CDR3 is TGTGCCAGCAGCCCGGGTTCTACTGAAGCTTTCTTT.